The clone carrying this T cell receptor beta chain was seen many times. Its antigen is as yet unknown. The entry originates in a study of CD8 T cells in ankylosing spondylitis. V was clipped by 0 bases and J by 1 base, with 8 bases between them. The CDR3 consists of 15 residues. Per the germline V gene, CDR1 is LGHNA and CDR2 is YSLEER. Scientists made TCR beta libraries using quantitative 5'-RACE with molecular barcodes. One entry per CDR3 protein, called by TCRdb with MiXCR from the 5' RACE reads. The table has hundreds of thousands of distinct CDR3 sequences, under 8.5% seen once. General study findings and limits: Some motif variants were previously reported in reactive arthritis synovial fluid and blood. Typical of ankylosing spondylitis blood, it appeared, was a TCR beta motif of fewer than 10 highly homologous variants.

The sequencing input was blood, either unsorted or a sorted T cell fraction (not recorded which). This receptor was obtained from a female donor with ankylosing spondylitis or in good health (not recorded which). This chain uses TRBV4-3 with TRBJ2-3; D remains ambiguous. The CDR3 sequence is CASSQEMAGTDTQYF. The CDR3 DNA follows: TGCGCCAGCAGCCAAGAGATGGCGGGCACAGATACGCAGTATTTT.